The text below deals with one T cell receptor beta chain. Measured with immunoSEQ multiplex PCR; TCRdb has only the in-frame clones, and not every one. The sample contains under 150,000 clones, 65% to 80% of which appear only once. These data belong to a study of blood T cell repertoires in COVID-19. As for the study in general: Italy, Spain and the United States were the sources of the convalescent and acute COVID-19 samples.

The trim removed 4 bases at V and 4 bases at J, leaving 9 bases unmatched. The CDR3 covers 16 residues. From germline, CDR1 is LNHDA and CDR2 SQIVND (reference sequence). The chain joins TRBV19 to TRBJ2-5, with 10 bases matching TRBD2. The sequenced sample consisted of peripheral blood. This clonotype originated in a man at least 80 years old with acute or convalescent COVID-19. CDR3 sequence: CASSRLAGGGTETQYF. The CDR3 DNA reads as TGTGCCAGTAGTAGATTAGCGGGGGGAGGAACAGAGACCCAGTACTTC.